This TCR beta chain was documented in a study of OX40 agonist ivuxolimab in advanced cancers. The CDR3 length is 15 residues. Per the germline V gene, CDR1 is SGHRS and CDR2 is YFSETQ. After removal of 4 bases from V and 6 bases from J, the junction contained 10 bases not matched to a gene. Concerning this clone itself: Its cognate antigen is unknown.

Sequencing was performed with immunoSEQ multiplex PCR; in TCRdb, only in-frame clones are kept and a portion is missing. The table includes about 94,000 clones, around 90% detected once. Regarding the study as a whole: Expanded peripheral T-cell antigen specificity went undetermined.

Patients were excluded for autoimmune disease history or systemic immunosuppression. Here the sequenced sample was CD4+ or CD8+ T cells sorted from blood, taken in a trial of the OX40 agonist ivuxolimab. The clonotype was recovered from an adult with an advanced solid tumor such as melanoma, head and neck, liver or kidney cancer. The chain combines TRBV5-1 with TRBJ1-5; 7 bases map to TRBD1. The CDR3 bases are TGCGCCAGCAGCCCCGGACAGGATGTTGGTCAGCCCCAGCATTTT. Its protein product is CASSPGQDVGQPQHF. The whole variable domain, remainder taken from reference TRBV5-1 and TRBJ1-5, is KAGVTQTPRYLIKTRGQQVTLSCSPISGHRSVSWYQQTPGQGLQFLFEYFSETQRNKGNFPGRFSGRQFSNSRSEMNVSTLELGDSALYLCASSPGQDVGQPQHFGDGTRLSIL.